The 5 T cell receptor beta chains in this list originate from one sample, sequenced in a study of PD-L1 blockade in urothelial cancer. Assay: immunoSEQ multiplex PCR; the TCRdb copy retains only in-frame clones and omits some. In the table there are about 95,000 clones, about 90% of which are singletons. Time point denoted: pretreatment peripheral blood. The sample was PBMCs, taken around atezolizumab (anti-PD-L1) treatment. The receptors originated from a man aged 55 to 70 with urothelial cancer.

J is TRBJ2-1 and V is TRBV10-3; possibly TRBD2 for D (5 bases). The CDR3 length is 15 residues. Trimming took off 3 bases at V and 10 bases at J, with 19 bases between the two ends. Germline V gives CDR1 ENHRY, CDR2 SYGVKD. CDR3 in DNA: TGTGCCATCAGTGATTCCCGGACCGTCGGGGAAGAGCAGTTCTTC. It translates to CAISDSRTVGEEQFF.

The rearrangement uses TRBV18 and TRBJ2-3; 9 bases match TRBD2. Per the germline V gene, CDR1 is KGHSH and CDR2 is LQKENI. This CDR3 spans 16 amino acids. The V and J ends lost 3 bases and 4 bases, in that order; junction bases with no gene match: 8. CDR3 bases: TGTGCCAGCTCACCGATAGCGGGAGACGTTCCAGATACGCAGTATTTT. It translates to CASSPIAGDVPDTQYF.

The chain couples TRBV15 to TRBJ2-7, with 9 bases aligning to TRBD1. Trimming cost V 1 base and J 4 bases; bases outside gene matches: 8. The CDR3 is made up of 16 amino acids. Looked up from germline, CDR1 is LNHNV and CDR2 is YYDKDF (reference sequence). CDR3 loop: CATSRARQGVSYEQYF. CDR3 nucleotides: TGTGCCACCAGCAGAGCCCGACAGGGGGTTTCGTACGAGCAGTACTTC.

The CDR3 DNA sequence: TGTGCCAGCAGCCCACGGACAGGGGTGCAGTACTTC. Protein sequence: CASSPRTGVQYF. The V gene is TRBV7-2, the J gene TRBJ2-7; 9 bases align to TRBD1. Germline V gene data show CDR1 as SGHTA and CDR2 as FQGNSA. The CDR3 extends over 12 amino acids. The junction had 5 bases not matched to a gene; V was cut back by 5 bases and J by 9 bases. The full variable domain, with the rest looked up from reference TRBV7-2 and TRBJ2-7, is GAGVSQSPSNKVTEKGKDVELRCDPISGHTALYWYRQSLGQGLEFLIYFQGNSAPDKSGLPSDRFSAERTGGSVSTLTIQRTQQEDSAVYLCASSPRTGVQYFGPGTRLTVT.

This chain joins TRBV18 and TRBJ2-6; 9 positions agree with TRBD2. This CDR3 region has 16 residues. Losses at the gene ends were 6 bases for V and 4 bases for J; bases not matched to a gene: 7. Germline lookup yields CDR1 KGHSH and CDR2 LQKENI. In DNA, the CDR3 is TGTGCCAGCTCCCCTAGCGGGGTGCCCGGGGCCAACGTCCTGACTTTC. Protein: CASSPSGVPGANVLTF. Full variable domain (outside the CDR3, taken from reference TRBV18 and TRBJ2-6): NAGVMQNPRHLVRRRGQEARLRCSPMKGHSHVYWYRQLPEEGLKFMVYLQKENIIDESGMPKERFSAEFPKEGPSILRIQQVVRGDSAAYFCASSPSGVPGANVLTFGAGSRLTVL.